A single sample gave rise to the 10 T cell receptor beta chains below, sequenced in a study of beta chain features in type 1 diabetes. Since all of the isolated RNA was reverse transcribed, expressed TCRB transcripts were what got sequenced. Some clones are missing from TCRdb's copy, which holds only in-frame ones; the method was immunoSEQ multiplex PCR. The profile shows about 110,000 clones, 40% of them singletons. The material sequenced was stem cell memory CD4+ T cells from blood. These receptors came from a young woman in good health.

Turning to this clone: In the same sample, other DNA sequences code for this CDR3. The V and J genes are TRBV18 and TRBJ2-5, with D hard to call. The CDR3 extends over 12 amino acids. Germline CDR1 is KGHSH and CDR2 is LQKENI. V shed 2 bases and J shed 4 bases, with 5 bases lying between them. CDR3 region: CASSPARETQYF. The CDR3 region has the DNA TGTGCCAGCTCACCAGCCAGAGAGACCCAGTACTTC.

The chain joins TRBV20-1 to TRBJ1-1; D call uncertain. Trimming removed 7 bases from V and 0 bases from J, with 6 bases in between. The CDR3 covers 11 residues. Per the germline V gene, CDR1 is DFQATT and CDR2 is SNEGSKA (reference sequence). Here the CDR3 DNA reads TGCAGTGGCGATATGAACACTGAAGCTTTCTTT. Its translation is CSGDMNTEAFF.

The chain couples TRBV7-3 to TRBJ2-3; TRBD2 matches 10 bases. Germline V gives CDR1 SGHTA, CDR2 FQGTGA. With 1 base clipped from V and 0 bases from J, the junction kept 4 bases outside the gene matches. The CDR3 has 17 residues. The CDR3 region is CASSLITSGISTDTQYF. The DNA of the CDR3 is TGTGCCAGCAGCTTAATCACTAGCGGGATTAGCACAGATACGCAGTATTTT.

The table lists this clone with a few counts. The chain joins TRBV28 to TRBJ2-1, with 8 bases lining up with TRBD2. CDR1 and CDR2 from the germline V gene are MDHEN and SYDVKM. V lost 2 bases, J lost 5 bases, and 8 bases stayed unmatched. The CDR3 runs to 16 residues. CDR3 amino acids: CASSLQRERANNEQFF. CDR3 bases: TGTGCCAGCAGTTTACAGCGGGAGAGGGCAAACAATGAGCAGTTCTTC.

Comment on this clone: Because the CDR3's place on the DNA is in doubt, the DNA is left out and the CDR3 is given as listed by TCRdb. The chain has TRBV21-1 and TRBJ2-2; the table's D call, TRBD2, has no DNA check behind it. TRBV21-1 is a pseudogene segment. The CDR3 extends over 16 residues, inclusive of both ends. CDR3 sequence: CASVGGGARTPGSCFF.

This clone was observed a handful of times. The J gene is TRBJ2-7, the V gene TRBV28, with TRBD1 matching 10 bases. Germline V gene sequence: CDR1 MDHEN, CDR2 SYDVKM. CDR3 length: 15 residues. With 4 bases clipped from V and 1 base from J, the junction kept 4 bases outside the gene matches. DNA of the CDR3: TGTGCCAGCAGTTCACGGGGACAGGGGTCCTACGAGCAGTACTTC. It specifies CASSSRGQGSYEQYF.

The gene calls are TRBV27 and TRBJ2-7; the D gene is possibly TRBD1 (7 bases). From germline, CDR1 is MNHEY and CDR2 SMNVEV (reference sequence). The CDR3 covers 14 residues. Trimming removed 7 bases at V and 4 bases at J, with 17 bases between. CDR3 sequence reads: CASTSAGQMYEQYF. The CDR3 DNA sequence: TGTGCCAGCACCTCGGCGGGACAGATGTACGAGCAGTACTTC.

This clone was found a few times. V usage is TRBV5-4 and J usage is TRBJ2-3; D is possibly TRBD2 (6 bases). Germline CDR1 and CDR2: SGHNT and YYREEE (reference sequence). Trimming cost V 1 base and J 7 bases, with 13 bases left between them. The CDR3 extends over 14 amino acids. CDR3 DNA: TGTGCCAGCAGCTTGAGGGCGGGATTAAATACGCAGTATTTT. It encodes CASSLRAGLNTQYF.

V and J are TRBV19 and TRBJ2-7, with TRBD1 matching 10 bases. V trimming: 5 bases; J trimming: 3 bases; junction bases outside the gene matches: 7. The CDR3 covers 15 residues. From germline, CDR1 is LNHDA and CDR2 SQIVND (reference sequence). For the CDR3, the DNA is TGTGCCAGTAGTCACTCCGGGACAGGGGACTACGAGCAGTACTTC. Translating gives CASSHSGTGDYEQYF.

This clone was picked up a small number of times. This chain links TRBV27 with TRBJ2-1; 16 nucleotides line up with TRBD2. Germline V lookup: CDR1 MNHEY, CDR2 SMNVEV (reference sequence). Unmatched junction bases numbered 6, after V lost 4 bases and J lost 0 bases. The CDR3 loop spans 19 amino acids. The CDR3: CASSSPGLAGGSSYNEQFF. In DNA form, the CDR3 reads TGTGCCAGCAGTTCTCCGGGACTAGCGGGAGGGAGCTCCTACAATGAGCAGTTCTTC.